One and the same sample provided the 5 T cell receptor beta chains below, sequenced in a study of spatial heterogeneity in lung cancer. TCRdb re-called the 5' RACE reads with MiXCR, one entry per CDR3 protein. The repertoire holds some 120,000 distinct CDR3 sequences, with approximately 12% as singletons. The time point: blood at routine non-recurrence follow-up after resection. Whole RNA from tumor, nontumor lung or frozen PBMC was sequenced unsorted. Sequencing used PBMCs, obtained at follow-up. These receptors were collected from a male donor with early-stage non-small cell lung cancer.

This clonotype was detected only a few times. The genes are TRBV28 and TRBJ2-1; 8 bases match TRBD2. The trim removed 6 bases at V and 0 bases at J, leaving 7 bases unmatched. CDR3 length equals 16 residues. CDR1 and CDR2 from the germline V gene are MDHEN and SYDVKM. The CDR3 bases are TGTGCCAGCAGCTCCGGGGGGACTAGCTCCTACAATGAGCAGTTCTTC. Its protein product is CASSSGGTSSYNEQFF. Together with reference TRBV28 and TRBJ2-1, the CDR3 gives the full variable domain: DVKVTQSSRYLVKRTGEKVFLECVQDMDHENMFWYRQDPGLGLRLIYFSYDVKMKEKGDIPEGYSVSREKKERFSLILESASTNQTSMYLCASSSGGTSSYNEQFFGPGTRLTVL.

V usage is TRBV18 and J usage is TRBJ1-1, with 7 bases identical to TRBD1. This CDR3 contains 16 residues. Trimming at V came to 0 bases and at J to 1 base, leaving 5 bases not matched to a gene. Germline V gives CDR1 KGHSH, CDR2 LQKENI. CDR3 residues: CASSPPQQGRNTEAFF. For the CDR3, the DNA is TGTGCCAGCTCACCACCCCAACAGGGGAGGAACACTGAAGCTTTCTTT.

The chain links TRBV7-2 to TRBJ2-7; a possible D gene is TRBD1 (6 bases). Germline V lookup: CDR1 SGHTA, CDR2 FQGNSA. V dropped 2 bases and J dropped 0 bases, with 11 bases sitting between them. This CDR3 spans 15 amino acids. For the CDR3, the DNA is TGTGCCAGCAGCTTATCAGGGGCCTTCTCCTACGAGCAGTACTTC. It is translated as CASSLSGAFSYEQYF. Supplemented by reference TRBV7-2 and TRBJ2-7, the full variable domain reads GAGVSQSPSNKVTEKGKDVELRCDPISGHTALYWYRQSLGQGLEFLIYFQGNSAPDKSGLPSDRFSAERTGGSVSTLTIQRTQQEDSAVYLCASSLSGAFSYEQYFGPGTRLTVT.

V usage is TRBV11-2 and J usage is TRBJ2-5, with D perhaps assigned TRBD1 or TRBD2 (6 bases each). V was shortened by 5 bases and J by 5 bases, with 18 bases between the two germline ends. In germline, CDR1 is SGHAT, CDR2 FQNNGV. The length of the CDR3 is 15 residues. The CDR3: CASSLLSGAGETQYF. DNA of the CDR3: TGTGCCAGCAGCCTACTATCAGGGGCGGGGGAGACCCAGTACTTC.

The gene calls are TRBV5-1 and TRBJ2-7; TRBD2 is a possible D gene (6 bases). Between the trimmed V and J ends, which lost 4 bases and 6 bases, there was a span of 20 bases. This CDR3 has 15 amino acids. Looked up from germline, CDR1 is SGHRS and CDR2 is YFSETQ. The CDR3 DNA reads as TGCGCCAGCAGCGGGAGGACTGAAAGGGTTGGCGAGCAGTACTTC. Translation gives CASSGRTERVGEQYF.